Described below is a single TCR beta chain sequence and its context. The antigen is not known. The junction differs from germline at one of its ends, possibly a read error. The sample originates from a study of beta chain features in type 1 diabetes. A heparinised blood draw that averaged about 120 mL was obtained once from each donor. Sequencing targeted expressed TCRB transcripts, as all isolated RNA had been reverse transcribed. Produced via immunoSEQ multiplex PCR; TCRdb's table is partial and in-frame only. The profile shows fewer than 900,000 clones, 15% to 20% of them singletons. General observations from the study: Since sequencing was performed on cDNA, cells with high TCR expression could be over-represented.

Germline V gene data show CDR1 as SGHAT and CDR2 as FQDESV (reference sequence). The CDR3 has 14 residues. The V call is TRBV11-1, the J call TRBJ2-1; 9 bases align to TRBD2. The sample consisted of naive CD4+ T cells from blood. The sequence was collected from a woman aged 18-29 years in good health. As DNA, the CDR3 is TGTGCCAGCAACTTAGCGGGAGTTTCCAATGAGCAGTTCTTC. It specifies CASNLAGVSNEQFF.